These 29 T cell receptor beta chains share one sample of origin, sequenced in a study of T cells expressing NK-cell markers. TCRdb processed the 5' RACE reads again and assigns one entry to each CDR3 protein, with no DNA. The ten most abundant clones cover over 35% of a sample with some 150,000 distinct CDR3 sequences. Sequenced material: blood T cells: a sorted CD56 or NKG2C T cell subset, CD4+ or CD8+ T cells, or bulk PBMC T cells (not recorded which). The receptors stem from a woman in her 50s in good health.

The chain is built from TRBV19 and TRBJ2-1. Germline CDR1 reads LNHDA; CDR2 reads SQIVND (reference sequence). CDR3 length: 13 residues. The CDR3 loop reads CASTSSAYNEQFF.

This chain connects TRBV4-1 to TRBJ2-5; TCRdb names TRBD1, which stays unverified in the absence of DNA. Germline assignment: CDR1 MGHRA and CDR2 YSYEKL. The CDR3 contains 15 residues. The chain's CDR3 is CASSPNPPGAETQYF.

The chain couples TRBV29-1 to TRBJ2-1. The germline CDR1 and CDR2 sequences are SQVTM and ANQGSEA. The CDR3 is 13 amino acids. CDR3 sequence: CSVAEGSYNEQFF.

The rearrangement uses TRBV7-9 and TRBJ1-2; TCRdb indicates TRBD1, and absent DNA this call remains unverified. The CDR3 length is 16 residues. Germline CDR1 is SEHNR and CDR2 is FQNEAQ (reference sequence). CDR3 region: CASSLALDVGVHGYTF.

The chain has TRBV7-9 and TRBJ2-1; TCRdb names TRBD2, which stays unverified in the absence of DNA. The CDR3 extends over 15 amino acids. From germline, CDR1 is SEHNR and CDR2 FQNEAQ (reference sequence). The CDR3 region is CASSKISGGSDEQFF.

The V gene is TRBV9, the J gene TRBJ2-5; lacking DNA, the TRBD1 call made by TCRdb goes unchecked. CDR3 length equals 13 residues. Looked up from germline, CDR1 is SGDLS and CDR2 is YYNGEE. The chain's CDR3 is CASSVGGLETQYF.

The chain is built from TRBV29-1 and TRBJ2-5; TCRdb picks TRBD2, but there is no DNA to check that call. Germline values: CDR1 SQVTM, CDR2 ANQGSEA. The CDR3 consists of 15 residues. CDR3 loop: CSPVGVTSGAETQYF.

The J gene is TRBJ2-3, the V gene TRBV20-1. The CDR3 spans 14 residues. Germline CDR1 and CDR2: DFQATT and SNEGSKA (reference sequence). CDR3 region: CSARDSKNTDTQYF.

This sequence joins TRBV12-3 or TRBV12-4 and TRBJ2-5; TCRdb picks TRBD2, but there is no DNA to check that call. The CDR3 runs 15 residues. CDR3: CASSLRQGGVETQYF.

This chain connects TRBV4-2 to TRBJ2-1; lacking DNA, the TRBD2 call made by TCRdb goes unchecked. This CDR3 contains 17 residues. Germline CDR1 and CDR2: LGHNA and YNFKEQ. The chain's CDR3 is CASSQEATSGSYNEQFF.

This sequence joins TRBV10-2 and TRBJ2-1. Germline-derived CDR1 and CDR2 are WSHSY and SAAADI. The CDR3 covers 12 residues. CDR3 region: CASGGIDNEQFF.

The J gene is TRBJ1-6, the V gene TRBV13; TCRdb reports TRBD1, a call that lacks DNA to check it against. This CDR3 region has 16 residues. Looked up from germline, CDR1 is PRHDT and CDR2 is FYEKMQ (reference sequence). The CDR3 here is CASSSLGESNDSPLHF.

The chain links TRBV2 to TRBJ2-3; the D call from TCRdb, TRBD2, cannot be confirmed without DNA. This CDR3 comprises 15 residues. Germline values: CDR1 SNHLY, CDR2 FYNNEI. The CDR3 reads CASSEEGRETDTQYF.

The chain joins TRBV9 to TRBJ2-7; TCRdb lists TRBD2, though no DNA is available to test this call. CDR1 is SGDLS and CDR2 is YYNGEE in the germline V gene. The CDR3 has 16 residues. CDR3 residues: CASSPRGSPQVYEQYF.

The rearrangement links TRBV5-6 to TRBJ2-5; lacking DNA, the TRBD1 call made by TCRdb goes unchecked. CDR1 is SGHDT and CDR2 is YYEEEE in the germline V gene. The CDR3 is 14 residues long. CDR3 sequence reads: CASSWTGLEETQYF.

This sequence joins TRBV20-1 and TRBJ2-1; the TCRdb D gene call, TRBD1, has no DNA to confirm it. CDR1 is DFQATT, CDR2 SNEGSKA, per germline (reference sequence). The CDR3 spans 11 residues. The CDR3 sequence: CSARGGREQFF.

This chain joins TRBV7-9 and TRBJ1-2. This CDR3 contains 14 residues. From germline, CDR1 is SEHNR and CDR2 FQNEAQ (reference sequence). CDR3 in amino acids: CASSLSSGNYGYTF.

The CDR3 loop reads CAWSVGTGGTGELFF. The chain has TRBV30 and TRBJ2-2; TCRdb reports TRBD1, a call that lacks DNA to check it against. Looked up from germline, CDR1 is GTSNPN and CDR2 is SVGIG (reference sequence). The CDR3 is 15 amino acids.

The V call is TRBV5-1, the J call TRBJ1-5. There are 14 residues in the CDR3. The V gene's germline CDR1 is SGHRS and CDR2 YFSETQ. The chain's CDR3 is CASSLGSGYGPPHF. The full variable domain, rest sourced from reference TRBV5-1 and TRBJ1-5, is KAGVTQTPRYLIKTRGQQVTLSCSPISGHRSVSWYQQTPGQGLQFLFEYFSETQRNKGNFPGRFSGRQFSNSRSEMNVSTLELGDSALYLCASSLGSGYGPPHFGDGTRLSIL.

J is TRBJ2-1 and V is TRBV28; TCRdb's D call, TRBD2, is unchecked because there is no DNA. Germline lookup yields CDR1 MDHEN and CDR2 SYDVKM. This CDR3 contains 15 residues. CDR3 in amino acids: CASSFRAGDYNEQFF.

The rearrangement joins TRBV12-3 or TRBV12-4 to TRBJ2-7; TCRdb reports TRBD2, a call that lacks DNA to check it against. The CDR3 extends over 16 amino acids. Here the CDR3 reads CASSPGTSAIAYEQYF.

The chain has TRBV12-3 or TRBV12-4 and TRBJ2-1; TCRdb's assignment of TRBD1 cannot be checked, as there is no DNA. CDR3 length: 11 amino acids. The CDR3 sequence is CASGWGREQFF.

This chain uses TRBV28 with TRBJ2-1. Germline V lookup: CDR1 MDHEN, CDR2 SYDVKM. The length of the CDR3 is 11 residues. The CDR3 loop is CASSPSGSLFF. Using reference TRBV28 and TRBJ2-1 for the parts outside the CDR3, the full variable domain is DVKVTQSSRYLVKRTGEKVFLECVQDMDHENMFWYRQDPGLGLRLIYFSYDVKMKEKGDIPEGYSVSREKKERFSLILESASTNQTSMYLCASSPSGSLFFGPGTRLTVL.

CDR3 amino acids: CASSLMRLAGVRTGELFF. The J gene is TRBJ2-2, the V gene TRBV7-2; no DNA is available, so the TRBD2 call from TCRdb remains unchecked. CDR1 SGHTA and CDR2 FQGNSA come from the germline V gene. The CDR3 contains 18 residues.

This chain joins TRBV27 and TRBJ2-1; checking the TCRdb D call of TRBD1 is not possible without DNA. This CDR3 has 15 amino acids. Germline CDR1 MNHEY, CDR2 SMNVEV (reference sequence). The CDR3 reads CAAAPKWWAYNEQFF.

V usage is TRBV28 and J usage is TRBJ2-3. The V gene's germline CDR1 is MDHEN and CDR2 SYDVKM. The CDR3 consists of 12 residues. The CDR3: CATNTFEDTQYF.

The chain combines TRBV20-1 with TRBJ2-7; TCRdb proposes TRBD2, but this gene call is untestable without DNA. CDR3 length equals 14 residues. CDR1 is DFQATT, CDR2 SNEGSKA, per germline (reference sequence). Here the CDR3 reads CSARGGLADHEQYF.

The rearrangement uses TRBV6-2 or TRBV6-3 and TRBJ2-3; the D gene TCRdb calls, TRBD2, cannot be checked with no DNA. This CDR3 contains 15 residues. Germline loops: CDR1 MNHEY, CDR2 SVGEGT. This CDR3 reads CASSSDSGSTDTQYF.

This rearrangement joins TRBV11-2 to TRBJ2-1; TCRdb gives TRBD2 as the D gene, but with no DNA this cannot be confirmed. Germline loops: CDR1 SGHAT, CDR2 FQNNGV. The CDR3 covers 14 residues. This chain's CDR3 is CASSLITAGYEQFF. The variable domain in full, with the rest retrieved from reference TRBV11-2 and TRBJ2-1, is EAGVAQSPRYKIIEKRQSVAFWCNPISGHATLYWYQQILGQGPKLLIQFQNNGVVDDSQLPKDRFSAERLKGVDSTLKIQPAKLEDSAVYLCASSLITAGYEQFFGPGTRLTVL.